The 19 T cell receptor beta chains given below trace back to one sample, sequenced in a study of response to subunit inactivated influenza vaccine (dated by TCRdb to 2016 to 2019). Receptor amplification or capture employed RT-PCR. The reads were generated on an Illumina HiSeq 2500. The raw public reads went through TCRdb reprocessing: fastp at Q25, MiXCR clone calling, in-frame beta chains kept. Entries are consolidated by CDR3 protein sequence, retaining the most common genes and DNA. This sample has 710,000 or so distinct CDR3 sequences in its table, and about a sixth of those were observed once. Clones ranked in the top ten supply roughly 10% of the sample. The material was PBMCs from blood, obtained approximately 13 days after vaccination. The receptors were sampled from a man aged 45 to 65 who received an inactivated influenza vaccine. Donor details come from another sample of the same person, matched by shared clones.

Only a few counts were recorded for this clonotype. The gene calls are TRBV28 and TRBJ1-2, with TRBD1 matching over 7 bases. The CDR3 is 16 residues long. Germline V gene lookup returns CDR1 MDHEN and CDR2 SYDVKM. Trimming took 5 bases from V and 6 from J; bases not matched to a gene: 15. The CDR3 loop reads CASSARDRLPLDGYTF. In DNA form, the CDR3 reads TGTGCCAGCAGTGCCCGGGACAGACTCCCTTTAGATGGCTACACCTTC.

The V gene is TRBV5-1, the J gene TRBJ2-6; D may be TRBD1 (5 bases). Trimming removed 4 bases from V and 0 bases from J, with 14 bases in between. Germline CDR1 and CDR2: SGHRS and YFSETQ. This CDR3 has 17 amino acids. The CDR3 region is CASSITGLNSGANVLTF. The CDR3 bases are TGCGCCAGCAGCATCACAGGATTGAACTCTGGGGCCAACGTCCTGACTTTC.

This clonotype occurred a few times. The genes are TRBV7-2 and TRBJ2-5, with a possible D match to TRBD2 (5 bases). CDR3 size: 16 residues. Deletions cut 2 bases from V and 4 bases from J, with 17 bases between. Germline CDR1 is SGHTA and CDR2 is FQGNSA. The CDR3 nucleotides are TGTGCCAGCAGCTTACAAGGGAGATTGGGGAGAGAGACCCAGTACTTC. This gives the protein CASSLQGRLGRETQYF. Full variable domain (rest looked up from reference TRBV7-2 and TRBJ2-5): GAGVSQSPSNKVTEKGKDVELRCDPISGHTALYWYRQSLGQGLEFLIYFQGNSAPDKSGLPSDRFSAERTGGSVSTLTIQRTQQEDSAVYLCASSLQGRLGRETQYFGPGTRLLVL.

This clonotype was picked up a small number of times. CDR3 loop: CASSSVGGLVEKLFF. CDR3 in DNA: TGTGCCAGCAGCAGCGTCGGGGGGCTGGTTGAAAAACTGTTTTTT. J is TRBJ1-4 and V is TRBV6-1; a weak D match, TRBD1 (6 bases). Looked up from germline, CDR1 is MNHNS and CDR2 is SASEGT. V was pared by 6 bases and J by 7 bases, with 18 bases between. The CDR3 is made up of 15 amino acids.

The V and J genes are TRBV18 and TRBJ2-7; the match to TRBD2 covers 9 bases. This CDR3 spans 14 amino acids. Germline loops: CDR1 KGHSH, CDR2 LQKENI. With 5 bases clipped from V and 3 bases from J, the junction kept 5 bases outside the gene matches. This chain's CDR3 is CASSRVAGDYEQYF. The CDR3 DNA follows: TGTGCCAGCTCAAGGGTAGCGGGAGACTACGAGCAGTACTTC.

The chain combines TRBV15 with TRBJ2-7; 9 bases line up with TRBD2. V gave up 5 bases and J gave up 0 bases; unmatched junction bases: 2. CDR3 length: 14 residues. Germline V gives CDR1 LNHNV, CDR2 YYDKDF (reference sequence). CDR3 protein: CATSLAGVSYEQYF. CDR3 sequence (DNA): TGTGCCACCAGCTTAGCGGGGGTCTCCTACGAGCAGTACTTC.

This clonotype was counted a few times. The chain combines TRBV7-8 with TRBJ2-7, with a weak D call TRBD1 (7 bases). V lost 2 bases, J lost 3 bases, and 11 bases lay in between. Per the germline V gene, CDR1 is SGHVS and CDR2 is FQNEAQ. The CDR3 length is 14 residues. DNA of the CDR3: TGTGCCAGCAGCTTAAACAGGGGACTCTACGAGCAGTACTTC. This gives the protein CASSLNRGLYEQYF.

This sequence joins TRBV20-1 and TRBJ2-6; D may be TRBD1 (6 bases). Trimming left V 0 bases short and J 2 bases short, with 14 bases between. CDR3 size: 17 residues. CDR1 and CDR2 (germline): DFQATT, SNEGSKA (reference sequence). This CDR3 is CSARDITGRTGANVLTF. CDR3 DNA sequence: TGCAGTGCTAGAGATATCACAGGGCGGACTGGGGCCAACGTCCTGACTTTC.

Only a few counts were recorded for this clonotype. The chain uses TRBV20-1 and TRBJ2-1; the D gene is possibly TRBD2 (8 bases). The CDR3 is made up of 13 amino acids. The ends were cut back, 3 bases at V and 12 bases at J, with 18 bases in the middle. The V gene's germline CDR1 is DFQATT and CDR2 SNEGSKA (reference sequence). In DNA form, the CDR3 reads TGCAGTGCTAGGGGACAGTGGACTAGCTCGCAGTTCTTC. Translating it yields CSARGQWTSSQFF.

This clonotype has a count of ten or more. J is TRBJ2-2 and V is TRBV7-2; D is perhaps TRBD1 (5 bases). Between the trimmed V and J ends, which lost 8 bases and 6 bases, there was a span of 13 bases. CDR1 is SGHTA and CDR2 is FQGNSA in the germline V gene. This CDR3 is 13 amino acids long. CDR3 DNA: TGTGCCAGCGGTGGGGCAGGAGCCGGGGAGCTGTTTTTT. Protein sequence: CASGGAGAGELFF.

This chain uses TRBV25-1 with TRBJ2-7; tentatively, D is TRBD2 (6 bases). V lost 8 bases and J 6 bases, leaving 17 bases between the germline ends. The CDR3 loop spans 13 amino acids. In germline, CDR1 is MGHDK, CDR2 SYGVNS. The CDR3 sequence is CASGGTRPVEQYF. The CDR3 DNA is TGTGCCAGCGGGGGGACTCGCCCCGTCGAGCAGTACTTC.

The rearrangement joins TRBV20-1 to TRBJ2-1; unclear D gene. CDR1 is DFQATT, CDR2 SNEGSKA, per germline (reference sequence). V was cut by 3 bases and J by 9 bases, with 18 bases left in between. There are 14 residues in the CDR3. CDR3 residues: CSASGLVVRFEQFF. In DNA form, the CDR3 reads TGCAGTGCTAGCGGTCTAGTCGTCCGTTTTGAGCAGTTCTTC.

DNA for the CDR3: TGCGCCAGCAGCTTGCGGCCTTTTAGGGGGCAAGAGACCCAGTACTTC. Its protein is CASSLRPFRGQETQYF. The chain uses TRBV5-1 and TRBJ2-5, with D possibly being TRBD1 (6 bases). The ends were cut back, 1 base at V and 2 bases at J, with 15 bases in the middle. The CDR3 extends over 16 amino acids. Germline values: CDR1 SGHRS, CDR2 YFSETQ.

This clonotype has just a few counts. The chain couples TRBV7-3 to TRBJ2-1; D unresolved. Trimming stripped 0 bases from V and 6 bases from J, with 12 bases between. From germline, CDR1 is SGHTA and CDR2 FQGTGA. CDR3 length: 15 residues. CDR3 loop: CASSLTSSNSNEQFF. As DNA, the CDR3 is TGTGCCAGCAGCTTAACTAGCTCCAATTCCAATGAGCAGTTCTTC.

This clonotype was seen more than once but under ten times. V usage is TRBV29-1 and J usage is TRBJ2-1, with 8 bases identical to TRBD2. Trimming at V came to 6 bases and at J to 5 bases, leaving 6 bases not matched to a gene. This CDR3 is 13 amino acids long. Looked up from germline, CDR1 is SQVTM and CDR2 is ANQGSEA. CDR3 amino acids: CSVTGGSDNEQFF. The CDR3 DNA reads as TGCAGCGTAACGGGGGGGTCTGACAATGAGCAGTTCTTC.

This clonotype showed up many times. The chain joins TRBV20-1 to TRBJ2-3; possible D gene TRBD1, 7 bases. The V and J ends lost 1 base and 12 bases respectively, with 14 bases between them. Per germline, CDR1 DFQATT and CDR2 SNEGSKA (reference sequence). The CDR3 has 12 residues. The CDR3 loop is CSARVGQGGQYF. The CDR3 nucleotides are TGCAGTGCTAGAGTTGGGCAGGGGGGACAGTATTTT.

The table lists this clonotype with a few counts. CDR3 loop: CASSLLPTSGVTDTQYF. CDR3 nucleotides: TGTGCCAGCAGCCTTCTCCCGACTAGCGGGGTTACAGATACGCAGTATTTT. The chain links TRBV7-3 to TRBJ2-3; 11 positions agree with TRBD2. The germline V gene has CDR1 SGHTA and CDR2 FQGTGA. This CDR3 has 17 amino acids. The V and J ends lost 5 bases and 3 bases, in that order; junction bases with no gene match: 10.

This clonotype has a handful of counts. The J gene is TRBJ2-3, the V gene TRBV6-1; tentative D call: TRBD1 (5 bases). Germline V gives CDR1 MNHNS, CDR2 SASEGT. The CDR3 runs to 14 residues. V lost 6 bases to trimming and J lost 1 base, with 11 bases between them. The CDR3 is CASSKAGRTDTQYF. The CDR3 DNA reads as TGTGCCAGCAGCAAAGCAGGGCGCACAGATACGCAGTATTTT.

The chain has TRBV9 and TRBJ2-1; D remains unclear. The CDR3 runs 12 residues. Trimming removed 3 bases at V and 9 bases at J, with 10 bases between. CDR1 and CDR2 from the germline V gene are SGDLS and YYNGEE. The CDR3 nucleotides are TGTGCCAGCAGCGGGGTAAAGGGTGAGCAGTTCTTC. This gives the protein CASSGVKGEQFF.